The source of this TCR beta chain is a study of spatial heterogeneity in lung cancer. Study overall: Raw reads contained each unique TCR and UMI combination more than ten times on average.

Overall study findings and caveats: Resection blood, more than follow-up blood, showed ubiquitous expanded tumor TCRs.

This clonotype was observed a handful of times. The antigen is unknown. The time point is: sample taken at primary tumor resection. Whole RNA, isolated from tumor, nontumor lung or frozen PBMC, was sequenced without prior sorting. There were 72 donors, all of them untreated patients with early-stage non-small cell lung cancer. Unique molecular identifiers tagged every individual TCR cDNA molecule. A single record per CDR3 protein comes from TCRdb applying MiXCR to the 5' RACE reads. The table includes about 38,000 distinct CDR3 sequences, roughly 7.4% detected once. Germline values: CDR1 SQVTM, CDR2 ANQGSEA. V shed 7 bases and J 1 base; nucleotides not matched to a gene: 5. The CDR3 loop spans 13 amino acids.

The source material was PBMCs, sampled at surgery. This clonotype was sampled from a male donor with early-stage non-small cell lung cancer. J is TRBJ1-1 and V is TRBV29-1, with 8 bases identical to TRBD1. The CDR3 DNA reads as TGCAGCGCCCAGGGGGCGGCGAACACTGAAGCTTTCTTT. Translated, it gives CSAQGAANTEAFF.